This record looks at one TCR beta chain sequence and its context. The antigen is unknown. The data are from a study of T-cell memory formation after mild COVID-19. Study-wide points: Contracting clones from day 15 to 85 had balanced CD4/CD8; later expanders favoured CD4+.

V lost 1 base, J lost 4 bases, and 7 bases lay in between. The CDR3 spans 14 residues. Germline assignment: CDR1 SGHTA and CDR2 FQGNSA. TCRdb passed the 5' RACE reads through MiXCR, listing each CDR3 protein once. The sample consists of more than 120,000 distinct CDR3 sequences, roughly 21% of them appearing once. Sequenced sample: PBMCs or a T cell subset sorted from them (not recorded which). The rearrangement joins TRBV7-2 to TRBJ2-2; D remains unclear. This TCR was recovered from an adult woman who had mild COVID-19 (a few samples of this study predate the infection). Cell type and time point are not known. This chain's CDR3 is CASSLVRSTGELFF. CDR3 coding DNA: TGTGCCAGCAGCTTAGTACGGAGCACCGGGGAGCTGTTTTTT.